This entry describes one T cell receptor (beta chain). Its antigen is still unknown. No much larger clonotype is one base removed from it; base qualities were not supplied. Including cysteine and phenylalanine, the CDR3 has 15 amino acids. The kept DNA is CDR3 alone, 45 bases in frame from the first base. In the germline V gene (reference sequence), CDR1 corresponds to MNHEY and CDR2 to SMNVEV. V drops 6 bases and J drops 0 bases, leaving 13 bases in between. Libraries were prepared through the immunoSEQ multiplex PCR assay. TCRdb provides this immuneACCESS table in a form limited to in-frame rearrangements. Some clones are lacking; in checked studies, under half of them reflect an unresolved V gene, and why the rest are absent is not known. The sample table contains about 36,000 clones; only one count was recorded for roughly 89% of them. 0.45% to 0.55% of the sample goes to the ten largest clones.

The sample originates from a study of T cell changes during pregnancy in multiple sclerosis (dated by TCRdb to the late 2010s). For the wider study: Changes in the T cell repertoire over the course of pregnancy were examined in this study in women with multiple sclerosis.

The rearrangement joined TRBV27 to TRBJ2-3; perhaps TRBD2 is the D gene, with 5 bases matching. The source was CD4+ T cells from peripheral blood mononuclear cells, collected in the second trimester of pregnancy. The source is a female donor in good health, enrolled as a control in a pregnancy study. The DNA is TGTGCCAGCAGCGCGAGCGGCTATAGCACAGATACGCAGTATTTT. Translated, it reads CASSASGYSTDTQYF.